The 16 T cell receptor beta chains in this list originate from one sample, sequenced in a study of siplizumab effects on memory and regulatory T cells. The method was immunoSEQ multiplex PCR; TCRdb's version includes in-frame clones alone and lacks a portion of them. The sample includes some 100,000 clones, around 95% seen only once; the top ten take over 0.15%. Sequenced sample: non-Treg CD4+ T cells sorted from blood. The source is a human donor in good health.

The chain recombines TRBV7-2 with TRBJ2-1, with D possibly called TRBD1 or TRBD2 (5 bases each). The V and J ends lost 10 bases and 3 bases respectively, with 13 bases between them. This CDR3 has 13 amino acids. Germline CDR1 SGHTA, CDR2 FQGNSA. The CDR3 region has the DNA TGTGCCAACAAGAGGGGTAGCTACAATGAGCAGTTCTTC. Amino acids: CANKRGSYNEQFF. Combining the CDR3 with reference TRBV7-2 and TRBJ2-1 gives the whole variable domain GAGVSQSPSNKVTEKGKDVELRCDPISGHTALYWYRQSLGQGLEFLIYFQGNSAPDKSGLPSDRFSAERTGGSVSTLTIQRTQQEDSAVYLCANKRGSYNEQFFGPGTRLTVL.

This chain's CDR3 is CASRDDRTYEQYF. In DNA, the CDR3 is TGTGCCAGCAGGGATGACAGGACTTACGAGCAGTACTTC. The V and J genes are TRBV2 and TRBJ2-7, with a weak D call TRBD1 (6 bases). Germline assignment: CDR1 SNHLY and CDR2 FYNNEI. The CDR3 loop spans 13 amino acids. The V and J ends lost 6 bases and 4 bases respectively, with 13 bases between them.

The chain uses TRBV5-1 and TRBJ2-7; no definite D call. The CDR3 is made up of 14 amino acids. V lost 0 bases, J lost 4 bases, and 11 bases lay in between. Germline loops: CDR1 SGHRS, CDR2 YFSETQ. CDR3 protein: CASSLDGSKYEQYF. DNA for the CDR3: TGCGCCAGCAGCTTGGATGGGTCTAAATACGAGCAGTACTTC.

The chain couples TRBV7-9 to TRBJ2-7; D remains unclear. Germline CDR1 SEHNR, CDR2 FQNEAQ (reference sequence). Trimming pared 2 bases from V and 0 bases from J, leaving 8 bases between. This CDR3 is built from 14 residues. Written as DNA, the CDR3 is TGTGCCAGCAGCTTATTTGCGGACTCCTACGAGCAGTACTTC. As protein: CASSLFADSYEQYF. The entire variable domain, with the rest obtained from reference TRBV7-9 and TRBJ2-7, is as follows: DTGVSQNPRHKITKRGQNVTFRCDPISEHNRLYWYRQTLGQGPEFLTYFQNEAQLEKSRLLSDRFSAERPKGSFSTLEIQRTEQGDSAMYLCASSLFADSYEQYFGPGTRLTVT.

V is TRBV28 and J is TRBJ1-3; 8 nucleotides match TRBD1. The V gene's germline CDR1 is MDHEN and CDR2 SYDVKM. V was clipped by 5 bases and J by 0 bases; unmatched bases: 9. The CDR3 has 17 residues. CDR3 protein: CASSGFRTGSSGNTIYF. DNA of the CDR3: TGTGCCAGCAGTGGGTTCCGGACAGGGAGCTCTGGAAACACCATATATTTT. The complete variable domain, with remaining parts taken from reference TRBV28 and TRBJ1-3, reads DVKVTQSSRYLVKRTGEKVFLECVQDMDHENMFWYRQDPGLGLRLIYFSYDVKMKEKGDIPEGYSVSREKKERFSLILESASTNQTSMYLCASSGFRTGSSGNTIYFGEGSWLTVV.

The V and J genes are TRBV7-2 and TRBJ2-7; D possibly corresponds to TRBD2 (6 bases). V was clipped by 7 bases and J by 5 bases, with 18 bases between them. The CDR3 spans 14 residues. The V gene's germline CDR1 is SGHTA and CDR2 FQGNSA. The CDR3 region has the DNA TGTGCCAGCACCCTTTCTGGTTGGGGGGACGAGCAGTACTTC. Translated: CASTLSGWGDEQYF.

The chain joins TRBV5-1 to TRBJ2-7, with D possibly called TRBD1 or TRBD2 (6 bases each). The CDR3 is 16 residues long. Per the germline V gene, CDR1 is SGHRS and CDR2 is YFSETQ. Trimming removed 0 bases at V and 2 bases at J, with 15 bases between. CDR3 protein: CASSLGLGGPAYEQYF. The CDR3 DNA sequence: TGCGCCAGCAGCTTGGGACTAGGGGGGCCCGCCTACGAGCAGTACTTC.

The rearrangement joins TRBV5-5 to TRBJ2-7; D gene unclear. The CDR3 has 10 residues. The V end was cut by 1 base, the J end by 4 bases, with 0 bases between. The germline V gene has CDR1 SGHKS and CDR2 YYEKEE (reference sequence). The CDR3 nucleotides read TGTGCCAGCAGCTTGTACGAGCAGTACTTC. This encodes CASSLYEQYF.

This clone has only one observation. This chain joins TRBV25-1 and TRBJ1-1; D is unclear. The CDR3 runs 11 residues. From germline, CDR1 is MGHDK and CDR2 SYGVNS. V shed 9 bases and J shed 1 base, with 6 bases lying between them. The CDR3, as DNA: TGTGCCAGTAACAAGAACACTGAAGCTTTCTTT. Translating it yields CASNKNTEAFF.

The V call is TRBV10-3, the J call TRBJ2-1; 9 nucleotides agree with TRBD2. V was pared by 11 bases and J by 4 bases, with 9 bases of the junction left unmatched. The germline V gene encodes CDR1 ENHRY and CDR2 SYGVKD. The CDR3 has 14 residues. CDR3 sequence reads: CASRAGGIYNEQFF. In DNA form, the CDR3 reads TGTGCCTCCCGAGCGGGAGGAATATACAATGAGCAGTTCTTC.

This clone was detected once. The rearrangement links TRBV18 to TRBJ2-2; no clear D gene. The CDR3 is made up of 16 amino acids. V was pared by 4 bases and J by 0 bases, with 12 bases between. Germline CDR1 and CDR2: KGHSH and LQKENI. CDR3 residues: CASSQTAGSNTGELFF. The DNA of the CDR3 is TGTGCCAGCTCACAAACCGCCGGGTCGAACACCGGGGAGCTGTTTTTT.

The genes are TRBV2 and TRBJ2-1, with D unresolved. CDR3 length: 11 amino acids. The V and J ends lost 7 bases and 8 bases respectively, with 9 bases between them. The germline V gene has CDR1 SNHLY and CDR2 FYNNEI. The CDR3 bases are TGTGCCAGCACTGGGTGGGATGAGCAGTTCTTC. The encoded protein is CASTGWDEQFF.

This sequence joins TRBV6-5 and TRBJ1-6; no firm D call. Germline CDR1 reads MNHEY; CDR2 reads SVGAGI. CDR3 length equals 14 residues. V dropped 6 bases and J dropped 7 bases, with 13 bases sitting between them. DNA of the CDR3: TGTGCCAGCAGCCTCGAAACGTTGAATTCACCCCTCCACTTT. It is translated as CASSLETLNSPLHF.

V is TRBV7-8 and J is TRBJ2-5; 10 bases align to TRBD2. Near its end, the DNA agrees better with TRBJ2-7, so the J call may be wrong. Germline CDR1 and CDR2: SGHVS and FQNEAQ. CDR3 length: 16 amino acids. CDR3 protein: CASSAGTSASSYEQYF. In DNA, the CDR3 is TGTGCCAGCAGCGCCGGGACTAGCGCTAGCTCCTACGAGCAGTACTTC.

This sequence joins TRBV7-8 and TRBJ2-5; D gene unclear. CDR1 is SGHVS, CDR2 FQNEAQ, per germline. The V end was cut by 5 bases, the J end by 2 bases, with 12 bases between. This CDR3 is built from 14 residues. CDR3 DNA sequence: TGTGCCAGCAGCGGACGCGGCCCTCAAGAGACCCAGTACTTC. Its translation: CASSGRGPQETQYF.

The chain has TRBV5-3 and TRBJ1-3, with a possible D match to TRBD1 (5 bases). TRBV5-3 is placed among ORFs of uncertain function. V lost 2 bases and J 3 bases, leaving 21 bases between the germline ends. The CDR3 has 18 residues. CDR3 nucleotide sequence: TGTGCCAGAAGCTTTTCTGTGGTCAGGGTAAGGCTTGGAAACACCATATATTTT. The encoded protein is CARSFSVVRVRLGNTIYF.